The 25 T cell receptor beta chains below were found in one sample sequenced in a study of CD8 T cells in Susac syndrome. A quantity of about 0.45 to 1 ug RNA underwent reverse transcription using random hexamers. TCRdb redid the calling of the immunoSEQ multiplex PCR reads with MiXCR, one entry per CDR3 protein. This table holds under 200,000 distinct CDR3 sequences, roughly 95% found once. The specimen sequenced was CD8+ T cells from PBMCs. The receptors were sampled from a human donor with multiple sclerosis.

The CDR3 coding sequence is TGCAGTGCGAGGGACTGGGGCCATTACGAGCAGTACTTC. It specifies CSARDWGHYEQYF. The chain links TRBV20-1 to TRBJ2-7, with D perhaps matching TRBD2 (6 bases). Germline CDR1 is DFQATT and CDR2 is SNEGSKA (reference sequence). This CDR3 is built from 13 residues. Trimming pared 6 bases from V and 4 bases from J, leaving 16 bases between.

The V gene is TRBV3-1, the J gene TRBJ1-1, with 9 bases that match TRBD1. The trim removed 1 base at V and 3 bases at J, leaving 9 bases unmatched. CDR3 length equals 17 residues. Germline CDR1 and CDR2: LGHDT and YNNKEL (reference sequence). The CDR3 is CASSQAWDREWDTEAFF. Here the CDR3 DNA reads TGTGCCAGCAGCCAAGCGTGGGACAGGGAGTGGGACACTGAAGCTTTCTTT.

The rearrangement joins TRBV20-1 to TRBJ2-3, with TRBD1 matching over 11 bases. In germline, CDR1 is DFQATT, CDR2 SNEGSKA (reference sequence). V trimming: 0 bases; J trimming: 6 bases; junction bases outside the gene matches: 14. CDR3 size: 18 residues. The CDR3 region has the DNA TGCAGTGCTAGAGATGGGGCGGGGACAGGGGGTTCATCTGATACGCAGTATTTT. It codes for CSARDGAGTGGSSDTQYF.

The V and J genes are TRBV6-2 or TRBV6-3 and TRBJ1-2; D unresolved. Germline V gene sequence: CDR1 MNHEY, CDR2 SVGEGT. This CDR3 has 11 residues. V was cut by 7 bases and J by 8 bases, with 11 bases left in between. CDR3: CASTASAGYTF. The CDR3 DNA reads TGTGCCAGCACCGCCAGCGCGGGCTACACCTTC.

This rearrangement joins TRBV20-1 to TRBJ2-7; a possible D gene is TRBD2 (6 bases). The CDR3 has 14 residues. V gave up 3 bases and J gave up 4 bases, with 16 bases separating them. CDR1 DFQATT and CDR2 SNEGSKA come from the germline V gene (reference sequence). The CDR3 region is CSARGLPVGYEQYF. The CDR3, as DNA: TGCAGTGCTAGGGGACTTCCAGTGGGTTACGAGCAGTACTTC.

The chain carries TRBV29-1 and TRBJ2-2, with TRBD1 as a possible D gene (6 bases). The V end was cut by 6 bases, the J end by 4 bases, with 18 bases between. The CDR3 covers 15 residues. The V gene's germline CDR1 is SQVTM and CDR2 ANQGSEA. The CDR3 DNA reads TGCAGCGTGGGGACATGGCTGGGCATCACCGGGGAGCTGTTTTTT. This sequence encodes CSVGTWLGITGELFF.

The CDR3 here is CASGLSPYEQYF. The CDR3 DNA sequence: TGTGCTAGTGGTTTGTCCCCTTACGAGCAGTACTTC. The V gene is TRBV12-5, the J gene TRBJ2-7; D remains ambiguous. Germline-derived CDR1 and CDR2 are LGHNT and FRNRAP. The CDR3 has 12 amino acids. Trimming left V 2 bases short and J 4 bases short, with 6 bases between. Looking up the rest from reference TRBV12-5 and TRBJ2-7 gives the full variable domain: DARVTQTPRHKVTEMGQEVTMRCQPILGHNTVFWYRQTMMQGLELLAYFRNRAPLDDSGMPKDRFSAEMPDATLATLKIQPSEPRDSAVYFCASGLSPYEQYFGPGTRLTVT.

The CDR3 bases are TGTGCCAGTCAAGATAGCAATCAGCCCCAGCATTTT. This translates into CASQDSNQPQHF. This chain joins TRBV2 and TRBJ1-5; no clear D. The CDR3 totals 12 residues. Germline CDR1 and CDR2: SNHLY and FYNNEI. Trimming took off 9 bases at V and 0 bases at J, with 6 bases between the two ends.

The chain combines TRBV7-9 with TRBJ2-3, with D possibly being TRBD2 (5 bases). The V end was cut by 5 bases, the J end by 4 bases, with 10 bases between. Germline values: CDR1 SEHNR, CDR2 FQNEAQ (reference sequence). The CDR3 loop spans 13 amino acids. The CDR3, as DNA: TGTGCCAGCAGCCCCGGGGTGGCAGATACGCAGTATTTT. It yields the protein CASSPGVADTQYF.

The chain uses TRBV23-1 and TRBJ2-1; 7 nucleotides align to TRBD1. TRBV23-1 is labeled an ORF, and its function is uncertain. J lost 9 bases, V lost 3 bases, and 14 bases had no gene match. The CDR3 is 16 residues long. DNA of the CDR3: TGCGCCAGCAGTCAGGGGGACAGACCGGGGAAGGGTGAGCAGTTCTTC. It specifies CASSQGDRPGKGEQFF.

The chain carries TRBV27 and TRBJ2-2; TRBD1 aligns across 7 bases. CDR3 length: 16 amino acids. Trimming removed 2 bases from V and 2 bases from J; junction bases left unmatched: 5. The germline V gene encodes CDR1 MNHEY and CDR2 SMNVEV (reference sequence). CDR3 sequence: CASSLTGQPNTGELFF. The DNA for the CDR3 is TGTGCCAGCAGTTTAACGGGACAGCCAAACACCGGGGAGCTGTTTTTT.

V gene TRBV25-1 combines with J gene TRBJ2-3; 8 bases align to TRBD2. Germline V CDR1 and CDR2: MGHDK, SYGVNS. This CDR3 contains 16 residues. Trimming cost V 4 bases and J 0 bases; bases outside gene matches: 6. The CDR3 bases are TGTGCCAGCAGTGCTACTAGCGGTATTAGCACAGATACGCAGTATTTT. This sequence encodes CASSATSGISTDTQYF.

The V gene is TRBV29-1, the J gene TRBJ1-2; no clear D gene. The germline V gene encodes CDR1 SQVTM and CDR2 ANQGSEA. Trimming took off 7 bases at V and 1 base at J, with 13 bases between the two ends. The CDR3 runs to 13 residues. The CDR3 protein is CSAGPELNYGYTF. CDR3 bases: TGCAGCGCCGGACCGGAGCTTAACTATGGCTACACCTTC.

The chain employs TRBV4-2 and TRBJ2-7; TRBD2 agrees at 8 bases. Germline V CDR1 and CDR2: LGHNA, YNFKEQ. Losses at the gene ends were 1 base for V and 5 bases for J; bases not matched to a gene: 13. This CDR3 region has 17 residues. The CDR3 DNA follows: TGTGCCAGCAGCCAAGGTAAAGCGGGAGTACCACCCCACGAGCAGTACTTC. Translating it yields CASSQGKAGVPPHEQYF.

V and J are TRBV30 and TRBJ2-5; 7 bases fit TRBD1. The CDR3 spans 17 residues. With 1 base clipped from V and 5 bases from J, the junction kept 16 bases outside the gene matches. The V gene's germline CDR1 is GTSNPN and CDR2 SVGIG (reference sequence). CDR3 coding DNA: TGTGCCTGGAGTGACGTTACGGTAGACAGGGAGTGGGAGACCCAGTACTTC. Translating gives CAWSDVTVDREWETQYF.

The chain recombines TRBV2 with TRBJ1-1, with D unresolved. Germline assignment: CDR1 SNHLY and CDR2 FYNNEI. CDR3 length: 12 amino acids. V was trimmed by 6 bases and J by 1 base, leaving 6 bases between them. CDR3 nucleotide sequence: TGTGCCAGCAGAAAGGCGAACACTGAAGCTTTCTTT. This gives the protein CASRKANTEAFF.

The CDR3 here is CASSQASGRRVGQNNEQFF. In DNA form, the CDR3 reads TGTGCCAGCAGCCAAGCGAGCGGGAGAAGAGTAGGGCAGAACAATGAGCAGTTCTTC. The chain uses TRBV4-2 and TRBJ2-1; 8 nucleotides align to TRBD2. The trim removed 1 base at V and 5 bases at J, leaving 16 bases unmatched. Germline loops: CDR1 LGHNA, CDR2 YNFKEQ. This CDR3 has 19 residues.

The rearrangement joins TRBV7-9 to TRBJ2-4; D gene uncertain. In germline, CDR1 is SEHNR, CDR2 FQNEAQ (reference sequence). The CDR3 has 16 residues. The germline V and J ends were trimmed by 5 bases and 2 bases, with 16 bases remaining between them. The CDR3 loop is CASSPTGSTTKNIQYF. The CDR3 DNA reads as TGTGCCAGCAGCCCAACTGGTTCGACCACCAAAAACATTCAGTACTTC. Drawing the rest from reference TRBV7-9 and TRBJ2-4, the complete variable domain is DTGVSQNPRHKITKRGQNVTFRCDPISEHNRLYWYRQTLGQGPEFLTYFQNEAQLEKSRLLSDRFSAERPKGSFSTLEIQRTEQGDSAMYLCASSPTGSTTKNIQYFGAGTRLSVL.

The V gene is TRBV12-3 or TRBV12-4, the J gene TRBJ1-4; D remains ambiguous. Trimming cost V 6 bases and J 8 bases, with 7 bases left between them. The CDR3 totals 11 residues. This CDR3 is CASSSREKLFF. For the CDR3, the DNA is TGTGCCAGCAGCTCCCGGGAAAAACTGTTTTTT.

The CDR3 nucleotides read TGTGCCTGGAGCCCAACACCGTACGAGCAGTACTTC. This gives the protein CAWSPTPYEQYF. The chain links TRBV30 to TRBJ2-7; D call uncertain. The CDR3 sequence is 12 residues long. Germline V gives CDR1 GTSNPN, CDR2 SVGIG (reference sequence). V was pared by 3 bases and J by 4 bases, with 10 bases between.

The CDR3 reads CASSPGSSGLETQYF. The CDR3 coding sequence is TGTGCCAGCAGTCCCGGTTCCTCAGGCTTAGAGACCCAGTACTTC. The gene calls are TRBV12-3 or TRBV12-4 and TRBJ2-5; no firm D call. The CDR3 length is 15 residues. V was pared by 5 bases and J by 4 bases, with 17 bases between.

The chain joins TRBV5-6 to TRBJ2-1; D could derive from TRBD1 or TRBD2 (5 bases each). Germline-derived CDR1 and CDR2 are SGHDT and YYEEEE. The CDR3 extends over 15 amino acids. Trimming took off 0 bases at V and 2 bases at J, with 9 bases between the two ends. CDR3 nucleotides: TGTGCCAGCAGCTTGGTACCGGGACCCTACAATGAGCAGTTCTTC. It yields the protein CASSLVPGPYNEQFF.

J is TRBJ2-3 and V is TRBV6-5; D is unclear. CDR3 length: 13 amino acids. Germline CDR1 is MNHEY and CDR2 is SVGAGI. Trimming took 2 bases from V and 3 from J, leaving 6 bases between them. The CDR3 sequence: CASSYARTDTQYF. The CDR3 DNA is TGTGCCAGCAGTTACGCCAGAACAGATACGCAGTATTTT.

The chain links TRBV5-1 to TRBJ2-5; D is ambiguous. The CDR3 has 12 residues. Germline V lookup: CDR1 SGHRS, CDR2 YFSETQ. Trimming removed 4 bases at V and 5 bases at J, with 9 bases between. This chain's CDR3 is CASSAGPETQYF. As DNA, the CDR3 is TGCGCCAGCAGCGCCGGGCCGGAGACCCAGTACTTC.

This clonotype has a handful of counts. V is TRBV19 and J is TRBJ1-1; a weak D match, TRBD1 (5 bases). Germline CDR1 LNHDA, CDR2 SQIVND (reference sequence). V lost 6 bases and J lost 1, with 12 bases in between. The CDR3 is 14 amino acids. The CDR3 DNA reads TGTGCCAGTAGCCTAGGGACGGCGAACACTGAAGCTTTCTTT. Amino acids: CASSLGTANTEAFF.